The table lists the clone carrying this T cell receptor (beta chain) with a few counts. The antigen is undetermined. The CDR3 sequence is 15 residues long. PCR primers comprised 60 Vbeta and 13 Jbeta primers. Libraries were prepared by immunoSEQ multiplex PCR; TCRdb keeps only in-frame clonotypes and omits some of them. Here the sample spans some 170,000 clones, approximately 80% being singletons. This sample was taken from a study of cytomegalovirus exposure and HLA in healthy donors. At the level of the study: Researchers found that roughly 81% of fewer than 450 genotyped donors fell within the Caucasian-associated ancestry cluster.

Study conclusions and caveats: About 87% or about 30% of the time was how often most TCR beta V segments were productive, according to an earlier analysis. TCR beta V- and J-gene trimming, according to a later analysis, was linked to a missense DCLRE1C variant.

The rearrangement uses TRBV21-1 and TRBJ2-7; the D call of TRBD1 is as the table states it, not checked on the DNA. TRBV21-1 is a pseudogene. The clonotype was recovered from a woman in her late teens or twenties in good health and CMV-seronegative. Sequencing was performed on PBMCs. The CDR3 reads CASMHRDREYCEQYF. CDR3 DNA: TGTGCCAGCATGCACAGGGACAGGGAGTACTGCGAGCAGTACTTC.